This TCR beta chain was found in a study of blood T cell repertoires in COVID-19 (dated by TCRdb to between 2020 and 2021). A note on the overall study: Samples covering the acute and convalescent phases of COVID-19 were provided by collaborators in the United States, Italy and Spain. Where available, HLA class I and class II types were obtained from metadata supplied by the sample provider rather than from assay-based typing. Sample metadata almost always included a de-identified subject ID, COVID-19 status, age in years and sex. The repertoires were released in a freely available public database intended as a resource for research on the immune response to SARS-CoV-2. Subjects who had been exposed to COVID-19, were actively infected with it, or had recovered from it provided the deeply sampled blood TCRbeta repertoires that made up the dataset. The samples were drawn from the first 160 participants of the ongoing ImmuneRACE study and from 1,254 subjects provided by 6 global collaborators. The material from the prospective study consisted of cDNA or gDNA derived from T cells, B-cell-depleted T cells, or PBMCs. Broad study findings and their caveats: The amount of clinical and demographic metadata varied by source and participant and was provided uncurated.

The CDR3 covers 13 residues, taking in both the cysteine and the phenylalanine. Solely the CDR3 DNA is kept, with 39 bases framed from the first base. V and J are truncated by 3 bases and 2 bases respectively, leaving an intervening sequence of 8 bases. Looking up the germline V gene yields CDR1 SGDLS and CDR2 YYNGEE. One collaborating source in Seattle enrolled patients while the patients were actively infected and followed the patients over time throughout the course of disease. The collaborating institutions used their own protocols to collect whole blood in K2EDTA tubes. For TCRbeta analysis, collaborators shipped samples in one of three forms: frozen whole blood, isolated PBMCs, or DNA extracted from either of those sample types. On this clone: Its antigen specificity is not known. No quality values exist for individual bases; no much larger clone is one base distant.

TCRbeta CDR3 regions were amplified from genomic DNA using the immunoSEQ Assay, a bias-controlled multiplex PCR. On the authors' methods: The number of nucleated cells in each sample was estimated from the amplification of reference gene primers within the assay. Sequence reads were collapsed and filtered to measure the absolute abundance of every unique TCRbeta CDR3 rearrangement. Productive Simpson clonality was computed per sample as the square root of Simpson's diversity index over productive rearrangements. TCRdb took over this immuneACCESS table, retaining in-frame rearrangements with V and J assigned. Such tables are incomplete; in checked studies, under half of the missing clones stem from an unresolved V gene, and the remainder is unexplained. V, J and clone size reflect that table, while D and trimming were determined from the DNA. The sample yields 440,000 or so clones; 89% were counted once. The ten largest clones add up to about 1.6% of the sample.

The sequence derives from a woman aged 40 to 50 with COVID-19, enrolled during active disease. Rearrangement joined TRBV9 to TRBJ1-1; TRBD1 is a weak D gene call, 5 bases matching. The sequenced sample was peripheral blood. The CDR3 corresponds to CASSADSNTEAFF. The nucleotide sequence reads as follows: TGTGCCAGCAGCGCAGACAGCAACACTGAAGCTTTCTTT.